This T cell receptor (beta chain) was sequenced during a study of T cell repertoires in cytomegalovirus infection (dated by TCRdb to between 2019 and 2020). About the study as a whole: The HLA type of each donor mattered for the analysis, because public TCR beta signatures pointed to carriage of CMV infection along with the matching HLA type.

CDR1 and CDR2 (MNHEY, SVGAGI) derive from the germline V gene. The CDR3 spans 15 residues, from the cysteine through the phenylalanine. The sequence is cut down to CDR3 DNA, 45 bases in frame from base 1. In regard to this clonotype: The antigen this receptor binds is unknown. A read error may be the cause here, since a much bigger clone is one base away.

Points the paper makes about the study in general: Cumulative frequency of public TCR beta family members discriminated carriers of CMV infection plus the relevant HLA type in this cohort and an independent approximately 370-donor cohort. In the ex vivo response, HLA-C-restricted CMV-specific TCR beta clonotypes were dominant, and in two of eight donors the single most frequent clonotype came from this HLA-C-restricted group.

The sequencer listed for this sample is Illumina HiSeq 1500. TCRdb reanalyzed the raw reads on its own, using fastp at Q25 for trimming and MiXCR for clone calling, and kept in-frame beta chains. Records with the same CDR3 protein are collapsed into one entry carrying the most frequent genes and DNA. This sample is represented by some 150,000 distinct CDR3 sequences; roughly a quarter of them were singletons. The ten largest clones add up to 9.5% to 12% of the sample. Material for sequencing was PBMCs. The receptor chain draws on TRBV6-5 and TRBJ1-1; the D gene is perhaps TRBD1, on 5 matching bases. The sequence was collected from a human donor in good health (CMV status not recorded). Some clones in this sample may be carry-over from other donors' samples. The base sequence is TGTGCCAGCAGTTACAGGGGCTCGGGGAACACTGAAGATTTCTTT. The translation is CASSYRGSGNTEDFF.